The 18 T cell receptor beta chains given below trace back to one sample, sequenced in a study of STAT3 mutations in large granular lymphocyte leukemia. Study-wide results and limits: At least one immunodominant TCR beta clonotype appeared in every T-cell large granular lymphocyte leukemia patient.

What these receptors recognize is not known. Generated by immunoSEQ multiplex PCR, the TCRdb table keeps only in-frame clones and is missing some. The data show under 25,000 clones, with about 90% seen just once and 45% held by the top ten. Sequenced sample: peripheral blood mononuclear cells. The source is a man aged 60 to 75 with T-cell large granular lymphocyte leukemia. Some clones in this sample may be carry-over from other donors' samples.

The CDR3 here is CASSELYREANYGYTF. CDR3 in DNA: TGTGCCAGCAGTGAACTCTACAGGGAAGCTAACTATGGCTACACCTTC. This chain links TRBV6-1 with TRBJ1-2; tentative D call: TRBD1 (6 bases). The CDR3 has 16 amino acids. In germline, CDR1 is MNHNS, CDR2 SASEGT. V lost 2 bases, J lost 0 bases, and 13 bases lay in between.

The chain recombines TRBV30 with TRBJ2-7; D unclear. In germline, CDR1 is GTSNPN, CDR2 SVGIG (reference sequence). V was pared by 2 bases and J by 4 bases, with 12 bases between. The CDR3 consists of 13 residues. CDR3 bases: TGTGCCTGGAGTTTTACAGCAGAGTACGAGCAGTACTTC. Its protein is CAWSFTAEYEQYF.

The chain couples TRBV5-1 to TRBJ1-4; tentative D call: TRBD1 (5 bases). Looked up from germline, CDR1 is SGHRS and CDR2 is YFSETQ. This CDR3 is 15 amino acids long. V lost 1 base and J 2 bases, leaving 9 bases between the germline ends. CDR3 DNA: TGCGCCAGCAGCTTGTGGGGGTCGACTAATGAAAAACTGTTTTTT. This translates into CASSLWGSTNEKLFF.

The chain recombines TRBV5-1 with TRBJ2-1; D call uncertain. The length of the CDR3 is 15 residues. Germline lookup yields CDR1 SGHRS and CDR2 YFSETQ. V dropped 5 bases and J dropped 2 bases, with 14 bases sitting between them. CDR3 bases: TGCGCCAGCAGATCGGGCTCCAGCACCTACAATGAGCAGTTCTTC. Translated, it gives CASRSGSSTYNEQFF.

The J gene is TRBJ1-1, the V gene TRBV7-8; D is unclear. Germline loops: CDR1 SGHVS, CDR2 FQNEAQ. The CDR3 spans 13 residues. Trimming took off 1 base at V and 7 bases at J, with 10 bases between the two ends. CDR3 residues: CASSLEPSGEAFF. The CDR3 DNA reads TGTGCCAGCAGCTTAGAGCCCTCAGGTGAAGCTTTCTTT. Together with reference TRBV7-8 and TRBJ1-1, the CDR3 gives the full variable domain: GAGVSQSPRYKVAKRGQDVALRCDPISGHVSLFWYQQALGQGPEFLTYFQNEAQLDKSGLPSDRFFAERPEGSVSTLKIQRTQQEDSAVYLCASSLEPSGEAFFGQGTRLTVV.

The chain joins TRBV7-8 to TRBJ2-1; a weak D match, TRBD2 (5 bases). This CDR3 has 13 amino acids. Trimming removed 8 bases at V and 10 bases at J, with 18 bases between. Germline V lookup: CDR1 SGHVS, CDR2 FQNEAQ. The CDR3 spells CASGLGAIGEQFF. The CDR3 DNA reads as TGTGCCAGCGGTTTGGGAGCGATTGGGGAGCAGTTCTTC.

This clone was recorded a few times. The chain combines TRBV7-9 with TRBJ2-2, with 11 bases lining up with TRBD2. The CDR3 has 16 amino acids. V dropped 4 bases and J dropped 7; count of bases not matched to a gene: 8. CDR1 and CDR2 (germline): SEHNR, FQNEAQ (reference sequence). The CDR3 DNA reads TGTGCCAGCAGCTCCCATAGCGGGAGGGCTATCGGGGAGCTGTTTTTT. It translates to CASSSHSGRAIGELFF.

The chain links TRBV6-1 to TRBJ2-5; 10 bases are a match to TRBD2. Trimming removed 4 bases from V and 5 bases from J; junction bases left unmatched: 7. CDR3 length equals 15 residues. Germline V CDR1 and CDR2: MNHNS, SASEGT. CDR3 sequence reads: CASSAPAGGGETQYF. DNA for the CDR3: TGTGCCAGCAGTGCCCCAGCGGGAGGGGGTGAGACCCAGTACTTC.

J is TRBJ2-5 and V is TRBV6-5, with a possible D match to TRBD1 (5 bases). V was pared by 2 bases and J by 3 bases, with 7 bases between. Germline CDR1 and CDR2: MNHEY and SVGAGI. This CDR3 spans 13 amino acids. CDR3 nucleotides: TGTGCCAGCAGTTACAGGGGAAAAGAGACCCAGTACTTC. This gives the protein CASSYRGKETQYF.

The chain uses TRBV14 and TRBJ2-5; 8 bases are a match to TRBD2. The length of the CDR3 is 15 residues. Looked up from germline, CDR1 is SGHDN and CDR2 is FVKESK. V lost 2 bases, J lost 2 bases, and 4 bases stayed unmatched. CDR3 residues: CASSQRLALQETQYF. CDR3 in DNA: TGTGCCAGCAGCCAACGACTAGCGCTTCAAGAGACCCAGTACTTC.

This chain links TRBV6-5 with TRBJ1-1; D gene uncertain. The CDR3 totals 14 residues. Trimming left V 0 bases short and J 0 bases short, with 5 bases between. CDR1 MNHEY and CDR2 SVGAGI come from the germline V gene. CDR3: CASSYSRLNTEAFF. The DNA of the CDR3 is TGTGCCAGCAGTTACTCACGCTTGAACACTGAAGCTTTCTTT.

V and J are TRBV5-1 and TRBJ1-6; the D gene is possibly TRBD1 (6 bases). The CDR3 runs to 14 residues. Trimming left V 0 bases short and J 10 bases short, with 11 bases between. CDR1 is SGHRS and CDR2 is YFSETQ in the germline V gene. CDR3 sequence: CASSLDRVGSPLHF. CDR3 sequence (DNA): TGCGCCAGCAGCTTGGACAGGGTTGGGTCACCCCTCCACTTT.

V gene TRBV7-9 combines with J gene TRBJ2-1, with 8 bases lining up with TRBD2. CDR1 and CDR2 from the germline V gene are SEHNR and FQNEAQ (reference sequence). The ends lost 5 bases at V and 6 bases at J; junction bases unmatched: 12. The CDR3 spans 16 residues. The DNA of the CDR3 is TGTGCCAGCAGCCGTATGGGGAGCGGGAGTGGCAATGAGCAGTTCTTC. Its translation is CASSRMGSGSGNEQFF.

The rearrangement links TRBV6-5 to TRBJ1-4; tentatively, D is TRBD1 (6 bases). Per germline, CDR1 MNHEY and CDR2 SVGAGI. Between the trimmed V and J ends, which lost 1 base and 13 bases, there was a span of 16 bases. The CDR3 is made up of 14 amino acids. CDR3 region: CASSYLQGVRRLFF. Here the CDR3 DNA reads TGTGCCAGCAGTTACTTACAGGGAGTTAGAAGACTGTTTTTT.

CDR3 amino acids: CASGRDGPNTEAFF. In DNA, the CDR3 is TGTGCCAGCGGGAGGGACGGGCCGAACACTGAAGCTTTCTTT. The rearrangement uses TRBV2 and TRBJ1-1; tentative D call: TRBD1 (5 bases). Trimming cost V 8 bases and J 1 base, with 14 bases left between them. Germline CDR1 is SNHLY and CDR2 is FYNNEI. The CDR3 has 14 amino acids.

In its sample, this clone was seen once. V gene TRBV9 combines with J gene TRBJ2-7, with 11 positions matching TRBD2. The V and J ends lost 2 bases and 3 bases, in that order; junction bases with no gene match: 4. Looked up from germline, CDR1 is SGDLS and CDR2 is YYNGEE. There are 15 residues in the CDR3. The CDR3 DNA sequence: TGTGCCAGCAGCGTGGGCGGGACTAGCGGCTACGAGCAGTACTTC. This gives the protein CASSVGGTSGYEQYF.

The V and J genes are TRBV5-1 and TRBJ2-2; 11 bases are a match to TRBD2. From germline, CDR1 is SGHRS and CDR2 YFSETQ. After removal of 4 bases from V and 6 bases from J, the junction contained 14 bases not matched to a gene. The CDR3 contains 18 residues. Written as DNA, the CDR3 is TGCGCCAGCAGCCCCCAGGCTAGCGGGAGGAACGGCGCCGGGGAGCTGTTTTTT. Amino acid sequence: CASSPQASGRNGAGELFF.

The CDR3 region is CASSLQGGYTF. For the CDR3, the DNA is TGTGCCAGCAGTTTACAAGGAGGCTACACCTTC. The chain is built from TRBV6-6 and TRBJ1-2; no clear D. V was pared by 4 bases and J by 8 bases, with 8 bases between. The CDR3 consists of 11 residues. CDR1 and CDR2 (germline): MNHNY, SVGAGI (reference sequence).